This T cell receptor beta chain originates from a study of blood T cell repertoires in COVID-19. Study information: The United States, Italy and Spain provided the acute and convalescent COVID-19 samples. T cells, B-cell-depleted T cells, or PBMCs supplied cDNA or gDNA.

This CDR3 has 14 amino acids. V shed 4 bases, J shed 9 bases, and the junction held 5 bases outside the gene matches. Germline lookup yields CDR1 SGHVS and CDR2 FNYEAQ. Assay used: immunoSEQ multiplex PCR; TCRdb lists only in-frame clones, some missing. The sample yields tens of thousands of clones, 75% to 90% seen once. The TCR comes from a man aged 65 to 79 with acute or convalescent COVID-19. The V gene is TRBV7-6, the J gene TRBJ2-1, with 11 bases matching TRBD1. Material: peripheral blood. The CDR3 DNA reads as TGTGCCAGCAGCTCCCTGGACAGGGGGCCTGAGCAGTTCTTC. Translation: CASSSLDRGPEQFF.